These T cell receptor beta chains were read from a single sample in a study of blood T cell repertoires in COVID-19. Method: immunoSEQ multiplex PCR; TCRdb's copy keeps in-frame clones and lacks some. The sample consists of about 74,000 clones, around 82% of them appearing once. The sample taken for sequencing was peripheral blood. Receptors were obtained from a human donor in a cohort sampled during active COVID-19. The CDR3 runs from the conserved cysteine through the conserved F or W. The order of the fields is clone size, J gene, V gene, D gene, CDR3 DNA, CDR3 protein. D genes are given only for firm matches. The size entry is marked missing in some rows and otherwise reads once, few, many or a size class.

abundance: -
j_gene: TRBJ2-7
v_gene: TRBV19
d_gene: -
CDR3nt: TGTGCCAGTAGTATAGGACGCGGGATAGGGAACGAGCAGTACTTC
CDR3aa: CASSIGRGIGNEQYF

abundance: few
j_gene: TRBJ2-1
v_gene: TRBV25-1
d_gene: -
CDR3nt: TGTGCCAGCAGTGGCCTCAGCGGAGATAACAATGAGCAGTTCTTC
CDR3aa: CASSGLSGDNNEQFF

abundance: -
j_gene: TRBJ2-1
v_gene: TRBV7-2
d_gene: TRBD2
CDR3nt: TGTGCCAGCAGCTTAGGCGGACTAGCTAGGGGAGAGCAGTTCTTC
CDR3aa: CASSLGGLARGEQFF

abundance: few
j_gene: TRBJ2-2
v_gene: TRBV6-4
d_gene: -
CDR3nt: TGTGCCAGCAGTGACTCAGGCAGGGGCACCGGGGAGCTGTTTTTT
CDR3aa: CASSDSGRGTGELFF

abundance: once
j_gene: TRBJ1-3
v_gene: TRBV4-1
d_gene: TRBD1
CDR3nt: TGCGCCAGCAGCCAAGAGGGGACAGTAGGAAACACCATATATTTT
CDR3aa: CASSQEGTVGNTIYF

abundance: -
j_gene: TRBJ1-1
v_gene: TRBV28
d_gene: TRBD1
CDR3nt: TGTGCCAGCAGTTTATTTGGACAGGCGAGGCGCACTGAAGCTTTCTTT
CDR3aa: CASSLFGQARRTEAFF

abundance: -
j_gene: TRBJ2-1
v_gene: TRBV2
d_gene: TRBD2
CDR3nt: TGTGCCAGCACCGGACTAGCGGGAGGTAGAAATGAGCAGTTCTTC
CDR3aa: CASTGLAGGRNEQFF

abundance: few
j_gene: TRBJ2-2
v_gene: TRBV7-8
d_gene: -
CDR3nt: TGTGCCAGCAGCTTAGAGCGAAAAAGGGGCACCGGGGAGCTGTTTTTT
CDR3aa: CASSLERKRGTGELFF

abundance: -
j_gene: TRBJ1-1
v_gene: TRBV25-1
d_gene: TRBD1
CDR3nt: TGTGCCTCGGGACAGGGTGGGGCTGAAGCTTTCTTT
CDR3aa: CASGQGGAEAFF

abundance: few
j_gene: TRBJ2-1
v_gene: TRBV28
d_gene: -
CDR3nt: TGTGCCAGCAGTTTAGGCGGGACCCATGGGTTTGAGCAGTTCTTC
CDR3aa: CASSLGGTHGFEQFF

abundance: -
j_gene: TRBJ2-3
v_gene: TRBV7-2
d_gene: TRBD2
CDR3nt: TGTGCCAGCAGCCGTGGACTAGCGGGAATCACAGATACGCAGTATTTT
CDR3aa: CASSRGLAGITDTQYF

abundance: -
j_gene: TRBJ2-7
v_gene: TRBV5-4
d_gene: -
CDR3nt: TGTGCCAGCAGCTGGCGTCGCGGGGCGGGGGAGCAGTACTTC
CDR3aa: CASSWRRGAGEQYF

abundance: -
j_gene: TRBJ2-7
v_gene: TRBV30
d_gene: TRBD2
CDR3nt: TGTGTTTCGGCGGGAGGGCCATACGAGCAGTACTTC
CDR3aa: CVSAGGPYEQYF

abundance: -
j_gene: TRBJ2-7
v_gene: TRBV6-6
d_gene: TRBD1
CDR3nt: TGTGCCAGCAGCCTGGGACAGGACTCCTACGAGCAGTACTTC
CDR3aa: CASSLGQDSYEQYF

abundance: -
j_gene: TRBJ2-3
v_gene: TRBV6-4
d_gene: -
CDR3nt: TGTGCCAGCAGTGACTCCGGGACTCCCGGAGATACGCAGTATTTT
CDR3aa: CASSDSGTPGDTQYF

abundance: -
j_gene: TRBJ1-2
v_gene: TRBV10-1
d_gene: -
CDR3nt: TGCGCCAGCAGTGAGTCGGTCAGCGAGTCATATGGCTACACCTTC
CDR3aa: CASSESVSESYGYTF

abundance: -
j_gene: TRBJ1-5
v_gene: TRBV6-6
d_gene: TRBD1
CDR3nt: TGTGCCAGCAGTTACGCGGGACAGGGGGCGAGGCAGCCCCAGCATTTT
CDR3aa: CASSYAGQGARQPQHF

abundance: -
j_gene: TRBJ2-2
v_gene: TRBV7-7
d_gene: -
CDR3nt: TGTGCCAGCAGCTTACGCCAGGGGGGCGGCACCGGGGAGCTGTTTTTT
CDR3aa: CASSLRQGGGTGELFF

abundance: -
j_gene: TRBJ2-3
v_gene: TRBV6-5
d_gene: TRBD2
CDR3nt: TGTGCCAGCAGTCCAGGACTAGCGGGAGATACGCAGTATTTT
CDR3aa: CASSPGLAGDTQYF

abundance: -
j_gene: TRBJ2-7
v_gene: TRBV6-5
d_gene: -
CDR3nt: TGTGCCAGCAAGTTAGGTGTACAGATCTACGAGCAGTACTTC
CDR3aa: CASKLGVQIYEQYF

abundance: -
j_gene: TRBJ1-2
v_gene: TRBV11-2
d_gene: -
CDR3nt: TGTGCCAGCAGCTTAGGGGGCGGGAGCTATGGCTACACCTTC
CDR3aa: CASSLGGGSYGYTF

abundance: -
j_gene: TRBJ2-1
v_gene: TRBV7-9
d_gene: TRBD2
CDR3nt: TGTGCCAGCAGCCGAGCACTAGCGGGAGGGTTAATGCGTGAGCAGTTCTTC
CDR3aa: CASSRALAGGLMREQFF

abundance: -
j_gene: TRBJ2-7
v_gene: TRBV29-1
d_gene: TRBD1
CDR3nt: TGCAGCGTTGAGGACAGGGGGAAGTACGAGCAGTACTTC
CDR3aa: CSVEDRGKYEQYF

abundance: few
j_gene: TRBJ1-4
v_gene: TRBV30
d_gene: TRBD1
CDR3nt: TGTGCCTGGTCCCGGGACAGGGAAAAACTGTTTTTT
CDR3aa: CAWSRDREKLFF

abundance: -
j_gene: TRBJ1-2
v_gene: TRBV4-1
d_gene: TRBD1
CDR3nt: TGCGCCAGCAGCCAAGTATTAGGACAGGGGGCGGATGGCTACACCTTC
CDR3aa: CASSQVLGQGADGYTF

abundance: -
j_gene: TRBJ2-1
v_gene: TRBV2
d_gene: TRBD2
CDR3nt: TGTGCCAGCAGGGCTAGCGGGAGGGCCTCCTACAATGAGCAGTTCTTC
CDR3aa: CASRASGRASYNEQFF

abundance: -
j_gene: TRBJ2-5
v_gene: TRBV19
d_gene: -
CDR3nt: TGTGCCAGTAGTACAGGCCAAGAGACCCAGTACTTC
CDR3aa: CASSTGQETQYF

abundance: few
j_gene: TRBJ2-7
v_gene: TRBV25-1
d_gene: TRBD1
CDR3nt: TGTGCCAGCAGTGAATCCGTGACAGGGGGTGACGAGCAGTACTTC
CDR3aa: CASSESVTGGDEQYF

abundance: -
j_gene: TRBJ1-2
v_gene: TRBV30
d_gene: TRBD1
CDR3nt: TGTGCCTGGAGTGAGTTTCAGGGGGGAGGCTACACCTTC
CDR3aa: CAWSEFQGGGYTF

abundance: once
j_gene: TRBJ1-1
v_gene: TRBV29-1
d_gene: TRBD1
CDR3nt: TGCAGCGTTGAAGATGGAGGGGGCTGGGGAACTGAAGCTTTCTTT
CDR3aa: CSVEDGGGWGTEAFF

abundance: -
j_gene: TRBJ2-7
v_gene: TRBV4-2
d_gene: -
CDR3nt: TGTGCCAGCAGCTCCCAAGGGGGTTTCGAGCAGTACTTC
CDR3aa: CASSSQGGFEQYF

abundance: -
j_gene: TRBJ2-6
v_gene: TRBV18
d_gene: TRBD2
CDR3nt: TGTGCCAGCTCACGATTCCCGGGACTAGCGGCTGGGGCCAACGTCCTGACTTTC
CDR3aa: CASSRFPGLAAGANVLTF

abundance: -
j_gene: TRBJ2-7
v_gene: TRBV25-1
d_gene: -
CDR3nt: TGTGCCAGCACCGGATGGAGACCCTACGAGCAGTACTTC
CDR3aa: CASTGWRPYEQYF

abundance: few
j_gene: TRBJ2-7
v_gene: TRBV3-1/TRBV3-2
d_gene: -
CDR3nt: TGTGCCAGCAGCCAAGATGAGGCCAGCGATGACTACGAGCAGTACTTC
CDR3aa: CASSQDEASDDYEQYF

abundance: -
j_gene: TRBJ2-3
v_gene: TRBV6-2/TRBV6-3
d_gene: -
CDR3nt: TGTGCCAGCAGTTCAGCAGATACGCAGTATTTT
CDR3aa: CASSSADTQYF

abundance: -
j_gene: TRBJ1-6
v_gene: TRBV19
d_gene: -
CDR3nt: TGTGCCAGTAGATATGGACCGGACAGCCCCTCGGATAATTCACCCCTCCACTTT
CDR3aa: CASRYGPDSPSDNSPLHF

abundance: -
j_gene: TRBJ2-7
v_gene: TRBV5-1
d_gene: TRBD1
CDR3nt: TGCGCCAGCAGCTTACAGGGGCGAGGTTTGGGGGAGCAGTACTTC
CDR3aa: CASSLQGRGLGEQYF

abundance: -
j_gene: TRBJ1-1
v_gene: TRBV6-1
d_gene: -
CDR3nt: TGTGCCAGCAGTGAGCAGGGTGGCACTGAAGCTTTCTTT
CDR3aa: CASSEQGGTEAFF

abundance: -
j_gene: TRBJ2-7
v_gene: TRBV2
d_gene: -
CDR3nt: TGTGCCAGCAGCCCATACTCCGCCTACGAGCAGTACTTC
CDR3aa: CASSPYSAYEQYF

abundance: once
j_gene: TRBJ1-4
v_gene: TRBV7-6
d_gene: -
CDR3nt: TGTGCCAGCAGCTTAGGGGGCAGCACTAATGAAAAACTGTTTTTT
CDR3aa: CASSLGGSTNEKLFF

abundance: once
j_gene: TRBJ1-6
v_gene: TRBV18
d_gene: TRBD1
CDR3nt: TGTGCCAGCTCACAACGGGACAGGGATAATTCACCCCTCCACTTT
CDR3aa: CASSQRDRDNSPLHF